A selection of T cell receptor beta chains follows, all from one sample in a study of blood T cells in healthy people across ages. MiXCR was run by TCRdb on the 5' RACE reads, yielding one entry per CDR3 protein. The top ten hold roughly 17% of the sample, which has around 870,000 distinct CDR3 sequences, roughly 26% seen once. The sequenced sample was blood. The origin of the receptors is an elderly woman in good health. CDR3s include the opening cysteine and the closing phenylalanine or tryptophan. D genes are given only for firm matches. Clone sizes are given selectively: once, few, many, or a class where the clone is expanded.

>.|TRBJ2-1|many|TRBV2
TGTGCCAGCAGTTCGAACGGACTGGCTTCCTACAATGAGCAGTTCTTC
CASSSNGLASYNEQFF
>.|TRBJ2-1|.|TRBV4-2
TGTGCCAGCAGCCAAGAAGAGGACTACTACAATGAGCAGTTCTTC
CASSQEEDYYNEQFF
>.|TRBJ2-1|many|TRBV6-2/TRBV6-3
TGTGCCAGCAGTTCCTCCAGGGTCGGTGAGCAGTTCTTC
CASSSSRVGEQFF
>.|TRBJ2-5|many|TRBV5-1
TGCGCCAGCAGCTTACAGGGCACGTACCAAGAGACCCAGTACTTC
CASSLQGTYQETQYF
>.|TRBJ1-5|.|TRBV30
TGTGCCTGGGGGACCCCGGGACACTATAATCAGCCCCAGCATTTT
CAWGTPGHYNQPQHF
>TRBD1|TRBJ2-1|many|TRBV6-2/TRBV6-3
TGTGCCAGCAGTTCCTCCGGGACAGGGATGTACCATGAGCAGTTCTTC
CASSSSGTGMYHEQFF
>.|TRBJ2-5|.|TRBV4-2
TGTGCCAGCAGCCAAGATGAGGATGAGACCCAGTACTTC
CASSQDEDETQYF
>.|TRBJ1-5|many|TRBV6-2/TRBV6-3
TGTGCCAGCAGCCATACAGGCGCCCGACTTAGCAATCAGCCCCAGCATTTT
CASSHTGARLSNQPQHF
>TRBD2|TRBJ2-1|.|TRBV7-9
TGTGCCAGCCGGGGTGGGCGGGGGTCCTATACCATTAATGAGCAGTTCTTC
CASRGGRGSYTINEQFF
>TRBD1|TRBJ1-6|many|TRBV5-1
TGCGCCAGCAGCGAAAGGACAGGGGGCGATTCACCCCTCCACTTT
CASSERTGGDSPLHF
>.|TRBJ2-5|many|TRBV5-6
TGTGCCAGCAGCCCGGAGAGGGAAGAGACCCAGTACTTC
CASSPEREETQYF
>TRBD1|TRBJ2-5|many|TRBV5-1
TGCGCCAGCAGCCTCGGGACAGGGGGCCGGGAGACCCAGTACTTC
CASSLGTGGRETQYF
>.|TRBJ1-2|many|TRBV3-1
TGTGCCAGCAGCCAAGGGGCGGGAAACTATGGCTACACCTTC
CASSQGAGNYGYTF
>.|TRBJ1-6|.|TRBV11-2
TGTGCCAGCAGCTTAGGGGGTGTCGGGAGACCCCTCCACTTT
CASSLGGVGRPLHF
>.|TRBJ2-7|many|TRBV7-9
TGTGCCAGCAGCTTAGCGATCGCGGGGTCCGAGCAGTACTTC
CASSLAIAGSEQYF
>.|TRBJ1-2|many|TRBV6-1
TGTGCCAGCAGTGAATTGGGTGGCCTCTACTATGGCTACACCTTC
CASSELGGLYYGYTF
>.|TRBJ1-1|.|TRBV20-1
TGCAGTGCTAGAGATGGGACGGCCCCCATCTTT
CSARDGTAPIF
>TRBD2|TRBJ2-2|.|TRBV12-3/TRBV12-4
TGTGCCAGCAGTATGCGGGGGACCGGGGAGCTGTTTTTT
CASSMRGTGELFF
>.|TRBJ2-1|many|TRBV7-9
TGTGCCAGCAGCTCCTGGGGCAGTTACAATGAGCAGTTCTTC
CASSSWGSYNEQFF
>TRBD1|TRBJ1-2|.|TRBV11-2
TGTGCCGGCAGCTTCCCCTCAACAGGGGCCTATGGCTACACCTTC
CAGSFPSTGAYGYTF
>.|TRBJ1-2|many|TRBV29-1
TGCAGCGTTGAAGTGGGGTCTAACTATGGCTACACCTTC
CSVEVGSNYGYTF
>.|TRBJ1-2|.|TRBV7-2
TGTGCCAGCAGCCCTATGGGGGTTAACTATGGCTACACCTTC
CASSPMGVNYGYTF
>.|TRBJ1-5|.|TRBV19
TGTGCCAGTAGTATAGCCGGACAGATTAGCAATCAGCCCCAGCATTTT
CASSIAGQISNQPQHF
>.|TRBJ1-2|few|TRBV6-2/TRBV6-3
TGTGCCAGCACCCGGGGGGCGAGTAACTATGGCTACACCTTC
CASTRGASNYGYTF
>.|TRBJ2-5|many|TRBV5-4
TGTGCCAGCAGCTCCTACGAGACCCAGTACTTC
CASSSYETQYF
>TRBD1|TRBJ1-3|few|TRBV27
TGTGCCAGCAGTCCCGACAGGGGGGGAAACACCATATATTTT
CASSPDRGGNTIYF
>.|TRBJ1-2|many|TRBV29-1
TGCAGCGTTGAAATCCAGGGTGATGGATATGGCTACACCTTC
CSVEIQGDGYGYTF
>TRBD1|TRBJ1-1|many|TRBV3-1
TGTGCCAGCAGCCAAGTACCGGGACAGGGGCCGAACACTGAAGCTTTCTTT
CASSQVPGQGPNTEAFF
>.|TRBJ2-5|.|TRBV20-1
TGCAGTGCTAGAGGGCTAGGGGGGAGAGAGACCCAGTACTTC
CSARGLGGRETQYF
>.|TRBJ2-3|many|TRBV20-1
TGCAGTGCTAGAGGGGAGATAGAGACGGTTACGCAGTATTTT
CSARGEIETVTQYF
>.|TRBJ2-2|.|TRBV9
TGTGCCAGCAGCGTACTCCAGCCAACGAACACCGGGGAGCTGTTTTTT
CASSVLQPTNTGELFF
>.|TRBJ2-7|many|TRBV12-3/TRBV12-4
TGTGCCAGCAGTTTGGGACGATATGGCGAGCAGTACTTC
CASSLGRYGEQYF
>.|TRBJ1-1|many|TRBV7-9
TGTGCCAGCAGCTTAAGTAGAGTGAACACTGAAGCTTTCTTT
CASSLSRVNTEAFF
>TRBD1|TRBJ2-7|many|TRBV28
TGTGCCAGCAGTAAGGCCGGGACAGGGTGGGGGGAGCAGTACTTC
CASSKAGTGWGEQYF
>.|TRBJ1-1|.|TRBV2
TGTGCCAGCCTTCCGAAGGCTTTCTTT
CASLPKAFF
>TRBD2|TRBJ2-7|.|TRBV3-1
TGTGCCAGCAGCCAAGATCAACTAGCGGGGGGCCCTTCCTACAATGAGCAGTACTTC
CASSQDQLAGGPSYNEQYF
>TRBD2|TRBJ2-6|many|TRBV2
TGTGCCAGCAGGAGGGGACTAGCGGGAGGGTCCTCTGGGGCCAACGTCCTGACTTTC
CASRRGLAGGSSGANVLTF
>.|TRBJ1-4|few|TRBV5-1
TGCGCCAGCAAGGACGGTGATGAAAAACTGTTTTTT
CASKDGDEKLFF
>.|TRBJ2-6|many|TRBV3-1
TGTGCCAGCAGCCCATCCGGGACGCTATACTCTGGGGCCAACGTCCTGACTTTC
CASSPSGTLYSGANVLTF
>TRBD2|TRBJ2-5|.|TRBV20-1
TGCAGTGCTTACCCGACTAGCGGGGTTCGAGAGACCCAGTACTTC
CSAYPTSGVRETQYF
>.|TRBJ2-6|many|TRBV12-3/TRBV12-4
TGTGCCAGCAGACACTCTCCTGGGGCCAACGTCCTGACTTTC
CASRHSPGANVLTF
>TRBD1|TRBJ2-1|many|TRBV6-2/TRBV6-3
TGTGCCAGCAGTTACTCGGAGAGGCCAGGGGGGCAGTTCTTC
CASSYSERPGGQFF
>.|TRBJ1-5|many|TRBV20-1
TGCAGTGCTAGAGACACCAAAGGGGGAAGCAATCAGCCCCAGCATTTT
CSARDTKGGSNQPQHF
>.|TRBJ2-1|.|TRBV5-1
TGCGCCAGCCTTCAGGACCGCATCGGTAACCATGAGCAGTTCTTC
CASLQDRIGNHEQFF
>.|TRBJ2-4|few|TRBV10-1
TGCGCCAGTAGATCCTTTCAGTACTTC
CASRSFQYF
>.|TRBJ2-5|many|TRBV5-1
TGCGCCACCGGTCGGATCCCTGGAAACCAAGAGACCCAGTACTTC
CATGRIPGNQETQYF
>.|TRBJ1-5|.|TRBV20-1
TGCAGTGCTAGGGTCGGGGGCTCTCCTAGCAATCAGCCCCAGCATTTT
CSARVGGSPSNQPQHF
>.|TRBJ1-6|once|TRBV6-5
TGTGCCAGCAGTCCCAAAAGGGATTCACCCCTCCACTTT
CASSPKRDSPLHF
>.|TRBJ2-3|many|TRBV5-1
TGCGCCAGCAGCTTGGGCCTAGTTGGTAGCACAGATACGCAGTATTTT
CASSLGLVGSTDTQYF
>.|TRBJ2-7|.|TRBV12-3/TRBV12-4
TGTGCCAGCAGCCCAGGTTCGGCCAGCTCCTACGAGCAGTACTTC
CASSPGSASSYEQYF
>.|TRBJ2-3|many|TRBV7-2
TGTGCCAGCATCCCCACCGGGTCGCCTGTATATACGCAGTATTTT
CASIPTGSPVYTQYF
>TRBD1|TRBJ1-2|.|TRBV7-2
TGTGCCAGCAGCTTAAGTGACAGGGGGAAGGGCTACACCTTC
CASSLSDRGKGYTF